One and the same sample provided the 9 T cell receptor beta chains below, sequenced in a study of cytotoxic CD8 clonotypes in ibrutinib-treated CLL (dated by TCRdb to the early 2020s). Receptors were amplified or captured by the immunoSEQ multiplex PCR assay. Here the immuneACCESS table is served through TCRdb, limited to in-frame sequences with V and J called. Missing clones are a known gap in these copies; in checked studies unresolved V genes cover under half, and the rest lacks a known reason. The sample data list about 310,000 clones, and 80% of these were observed just once. 6.5% to 8.5% of the sample rests with the top ten. The sequences come from PBMCs, collected before ibrutinib treatment. Every receptor here comes from a human donor with chronic lymphocytic leukemia.

This rearrangement joins TRBV2 to TRBJ2-5; D not resolved. Germline CDR1 is SNHLY and CDR2 is FYNNEI. The CDR3 has 12 residues. Deletions cut 8 bases from V and 5 bases from J, with 12 bases between. As DNA, the CDR3 is TGTGCCAGCCTTAGGACGATGGAGACCCAGTACTTC. Its translation is CASLRTMETQYF.

The chain is built from TRBV28 and TRBJ2-1, with 7 positions matching TRBD1. Germline V gene lookup returns CDR1 MDHEN and CDR2 SYDVKM. The CDR3 spans 18 residues. V dropped 3 bases and J dropped 4; count of bases not matched to a gene: 15. The CDR3 DNA follows: TGTGCCAGCAGTTTTAGGGGTGGGACAGCCGCCCCGTACAATGAGCAGTTCTTC. Protein sequence: CASSFRGGTAAPYNEQFF.

The genes are TRBV19 and TRBJ2-7, with 8 bases aligning to TRBD2. The germline gives CDR1 LNHDA, CDR2 SQIVND (reference sequence). V gave up 5 bases and J gave up 4 bases; unmatched junction bases: 7. The CDR3 consists of 14 residues. The CDR3, as DNA: TGTGCCAGTAGTCCCCCCGGGAGGGTATACGAGCAGTACTTC. Amino acids: CASSPPGRVYEQYF.

This clone was observed once. The genes are TRBV9 and TRBJ1-2; perhaps TRBD1 as D (6 bases). The V gene lost 0 bases and the J gene lost 8 bases, with 14 bases spanning the gap. The CDR3 extends over 14 amino acids. CDR1 SGDLS and CDR2 YYNGEE come from the germline V gene. This CDR3 is CASSVEPGTQGYTF. The DNA of the CDR3 is TGTGCCAGCAGCGTAGAACCCGGGACACAAGGCTACACCTTC. The full variable domain, with the rest looked up from reference TRBV9 and TRBJ1-2, is DSGVTQTPKHLITATGQRVTLRCSPRSGDLSVYWYQQSLDQGLQFLIQYYNGEERAKGNILERFSAQQFPDLHSELNLSSLELGDSALYFCASSVEPGTQGYTFGSGTRLTVV.

J is TRBJ2-7 and V is TRBV2, with 8 nucleotides matching TRBD2. In germline, CDR1 is SNHLY, CDR2 FYNNEI. The CDR3 is made up of 14 amino acids. Germline trimming cut 7 bases from V and 1 base from J; bases unmatched to any gene: 6. The CDR3, as DNA: TGTGCCAGCACTTTCGCGGGAGGATCCTACGAGCAGTACTTC. This gives the protein CASTFAGGSYEQYF. The complete variable domain, with remaining parts taken from reference TRBV2 and TRBJ2-7, reads EPEVTQTPSHQVTQMGQEVILRCVPISNHLYFYWYRQILGQKVEFLVSFYNNEISEKSEIFDDQFSVERPDGSNFTLKIRSTKLEDSAMYFCASTFAGGSYEQYFGPGTRLTVT.

This rearrangement joins TRBV15 to TRBJ2-3; D could derive from TRBD1 or TRBD2 (5 bases each). There are 15 residues in the CDR3. Germline V lookup: CDR1 LNHNV, CDR2 YYDKDF (reference sequence). The ends were cut back, 9 bases at V and 5 bases at J, with 21 bases in the middle. The CDR3 DNA reads as TGTGCCACAGACCCCGGGACCGAGGTCGGAGATACGCAGTATTTT. Amino acids: CATDPGTEVGDTQYF.

This clone occurred once. The V call is TRBV30, the J call TRBJ1-5; 9 bases line up with TRBD1. After removal of 2 bases from V and 9 bases from J, the junction contained 8 bases not matched to a gene. Germline V gene sequence: CDR1 GTSNPN, CDR2 SVGIG (reference sequence). The CDR3 spans 14 residues. The CDR3: CAWSLGQGSPPQHF. As DNA, the CDR3 is TGTGCCTGGAGTCTGGGACAGGGCTCGCCGCCCCAGCATTTT.

V is TRBV7-6 and J is TRBJ2-5; 7 positions match TRBD1. Germline-derived CDR1 and CDR2 are SGHVS and FNYEAQ. This CDR3 is 18 amino acids long. The ends lost 6 bases at V and 0 bases at J; junction bases unmatched: 16. CDR3 loop: CASSHTIATTGYQETQYF. CDR3 nucleotide sequence: TGTGCCAGCAGTCATACCATAGCGACGACAGGGTACCAAGAGACCCAGTACTTC.

This clone was counted once. Written as DNA, the CDR3 is TGTGCCAGTAGTATCCCCGGACAGAAGGCCTACGAGCAGTACTTC. Its protein is CASSIPGQKAYEQYF. This chain connects TRBV19 to TRBJ2-7, with D perhaps matching TRBD1 (6 bases). V lost 3 bases and J lost 2, with 14 bases in between. The CDR3 spans 15 residues. Per germline, CDR1 LNHDA and CDR2 SQIVND (reference sequence).